This T cell receptor (beta chain) was recorded in a study of cytotoxic CD8 clonotypes in ibrutinib-treated CLL. Study-wide background: Response was recorded as partial in approximately 24 patients and complete in 2; at median about 64 months, roughly 15 remained remitted and around twelve had progressed. The average sample held about 260,000 productive templates and 75,000 to 100,000 productive rearrangements. Study-level points and caveats: Baseline clonality exceeded age-matched healthy donors and tracked circulating CD8+ T-cell counts. There were few public clonotypes, and on treatment they contracted or stayed stable.

This clone was seen a handful of times. Its antigen is as yet unknown. The method was immunoSEQ multiplex PCR; TCRdb's version includes in-frame clones alone and lacks a portion of them. The sample includes roughly 200,000 clones, more than 70% seen only once; the top ten take roughly 11%. The CDR3 length is 14 residues. Germline V gene data show CDR1 as SGHNT and CDR2 as YENEEA. V gave up 5 bases and J gave up 0 bases, with 10 bases separating them. The source was PBMCs, collected after 12 months of ibrutinib treatment. This TCR was recovered from a human donor with chronic lymphocytic leukemia. The V and J genes are TRBV11-3 and TRBJ2-5, with a tentative D call TRBD1 (5 bases). The CDR3 loop is CASSQGQYQETQYF. As DNA, the CDR3 is TGTGCCAGCAGCCAGGGTCAGTACCAAGAGACCCAGTACTTC. Using reference TRBV11-3 and TRBJ2-5 for the parts outside the CDR3, the full variable domain is EAGVVQSPRYKIIEKKQPVAFWCNPISGHNTLYWYLQNLGQGPELLIRYENEEAVDDSQLPKDRFSAERLKGVDSTLKIQPAELGDSAVYLCASSQGQYQETQYFGPGTRLLVL.